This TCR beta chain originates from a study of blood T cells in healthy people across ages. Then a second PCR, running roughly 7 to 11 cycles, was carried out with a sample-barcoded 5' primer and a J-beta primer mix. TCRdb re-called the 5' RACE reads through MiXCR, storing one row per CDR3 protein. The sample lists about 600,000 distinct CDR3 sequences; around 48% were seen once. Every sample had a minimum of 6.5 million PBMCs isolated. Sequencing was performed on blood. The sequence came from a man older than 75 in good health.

The CDR3 DNA reads as TGTGCCAGCAGTTCGACCGCGTCAGCGAAGGTCGAGCAGTACTTC. It translates to CASSSTASAKVEQYF. V and J are TRBV28 and TRBJ2-7; no clear D. CDR1 is MDHEN, CDR2 SYDVKM, per germline. CDR3 length: 15 amino acids. Trimming removed 4 bases from V and 6 bases from J, with 19 bases in between.